The 11 T cell receptor beta chains presented below share a single source sample, sequenced in a study of beta chain features in type 1 diabetes. Study-level points and caveats: A moderate, significant TCRB CDR3 shortening appeared in type 1 diabetes across four CD4+ subsets.

All of the isolated RNA was reverse transcribed, so expressed TCRB transcripts were sequenced. This table comes from immunoSEQ multiplex PCR, and its TCRdb copy is limited to in-frame clones, with some not included. The sample holds around 300,000 clones; 15% are singletons and the top ten take approximately 0.015%. These receptors' targets are unknown. Material: naive CD4+ T cells from blood. The receptors shown here come from a man aged 18 to 29 with type 1 diabetes.

There are a few counts of this clone. The V call is TRBV29-1, the J call TRBJ2-4; D is uncertain. Deletions cut 6 bases from V and 0 bases from J, with 9 bases between. CDR1 is SQVTM and CDR2 is ANQGSEA in the germline V gene. This CDR3 contains 13 residues. In nucleotides, the CDR3 is TGCAGCGTGCCCTATTTAGCCAAAAACATTCAGTACTTC. As protein: CSVPYLAKNIQYF.

This clone was detected a few times. The chain couples TRBV6-6 to TRBJ2-5, with D perhaps matching TRBD1 (6 bases). The CDR3 has 16 residues. The germline V gene encodes CDR1 MNHNY and CDR2 SVGAGI (reference sequence). V shed 6 bases and J shed 1 base, with 18 bases lying between them. CDR3 in amino acids: CASRPSRGRIQETQYF. CDR3 DNA sequence: TGTGCCAGCAGGCCTTCCAGGGGAAGGATCCAAGAGACCCAGTACTTC.

A few counts support this clone. The V and J genes are TRBV27 and TRBJ1-2; tentative D call: TRBD1 (5 bases). CDR3 length: 14 amino acids. Trimming took off 6 bases at V and 7 bases at J, with 18 bases between the two ends. In germline, CDR1 is MNHEY, CDR2 SMNVEV (reference sequence). CDR3 region: CASSSTGALGGYTF. Here the CDR3 DNA reads TGTGCCAGCAGCTCTACAGGAGCACTTGGTGGCTACACCTTC.

V is TRBV30 and J is TRBJ2-3; no clear D gene. The CDR3 extends over 18 amino acids. The germline gives CDR1 GTSNPN, CDR2 SVGIG (reference sequence). Trimming removed 3 bases from V and 0 bases from J, with 22 bases in between. The chain's CDR3 is CAWRTLLSLRPSTDTQYF. CDR3 coding DNA: TGTGCCTGGAGGACTCTTCTTTCTCTACGTCCTAGCACAGATACGCAGTATTTT. Full variable domain (missing parts from reference TRBV30 and TRBJ2-3): SQTIHQWPATLVQPVGSPLSLECTVEGTSNPNLYWYRQAAGRGLQLLFYSVGIGQISSEVPQNLSASRPQDRQFILSSKKLLLSDSGFYLCAWRTLLSLRPSTDTQYFGPGTRLTVL.

The J gene is TRBJ2-5, the V gene TRBV7-2; TRBD2 matches 13 bases. J was trimmed by 5 bases and V by 5 bases; bases with no gene match: 11. The CDR3 extends over 17 amino acids. The germline CDR1 and CDR2 sequences are SGHTA and FQGNSA. CDR3 sequence: CASSQGLAGAHRETQYF. In DNA form, the CDR3 reads TGTGCCAGCAGCCAAGGACTAGCGGGGGCTCATCGGGAGACCCAGTACTTC.

This clone was recorded a few times. V and J are TRBV7-2 and TRBJ2-7; 7 bases align to TRBD1. Germline V gene data show CDR1 as SGHTA and CDR2 as FQGNSA. The CDR3 contains 14 residues. The trim removed 5 bases at V and 0 bases at J, leaving 4 bases unmatched. The CDR3, as DNA: TGTGCCAGCAGCCTACGGGACAGCTCCTACGAGCAGTACTTC. This translates into CASSLRDSSYEQYF.

Points on this clone: The sample holds other DNA sequences that translate to the same CDR3. The genes are TRBV30 and TRBJ1-5; 10 nucleotides line up with TRBD1. V trimming: 1 base; J trimming: 7 bases; junction bases outside the gene matches: 1. The germline CDR1 and CDR2 sequences are GTSNPN and SVGIG (reference sequence). This CDR3 region has 13 residues. CDR3 amino acids: CAWSGTGGQPQHF. For the CDR3, the DNA is TGTGCCTGGAGTGGGACAGGGGGGCAGCCCCAGCATTTT.

This clone has only a few counts. The genes are TRBV14 and TRBJ1-1; D is ambiguous. This CDR3 spans 13 amino acids. The germline CDR1 and CDR2 sequences are SGHDN and FVKESK. V was cut by 4 bases and J by 1 base, with 7 bases left in between. CDR3 DNA sequence: TGTGCCAGCAGCCCTATAGCGAACACTGAAGCTTTCTTT. This gives the protein CASSPIANTEAFF.

This clone was detected only a few times. The chain carries TRBV7-2 and TRBJ2-4; 9 bases align to TRBD1. V dropped 1 base and J dropped 7; count of bases not matched to a gene: 8. This CDR3 is built from 16 residues. Germline-derived CDR1 and CDR2 are SGHTA and FQGNSA. CDR3 in amino acids: CASSLGIGTGRNIQYF. The CDR3 DNA reads TGTGCCAGCAGCTTAGGGATAGGGACAGGGAGGAACATTCAGTACTTC.

This clone was observed a few times. The V call is TRBV2, the J call TRBJ1-2; 8 bases are shared with TRBD1. V was clipped by 4 bases and J by 0 bases; unmatched bases: 1. CDR1 and CDR2 (germline): SNHLY, FYNNEI. This CDR3 region has 14 residues. The CDR3 spells CASSATGANYGYTF. CDR3 sequence (DNA): TGTGCCAGCAGTGCGACAGGGGCTAACTATGGCTACACCTTC.

This clone was observed a few times. The chain uses TRBV6-1 and TRBJ1-4; D not resolved. CDR1 and CDR2 (germline): MNHNS, SASEGT. Trimming cost V 4 bases and J 7 bases, with 19 bases left between them. The CDR3 spans 16 residues. The CDR3 protein is CASSGRLNVGVEKLFF. The CDR3 nucleotides are TGTGCCAGCAGTGGACGACTGAATGTAGGAGTTGAAAAACTGTTTTTT.